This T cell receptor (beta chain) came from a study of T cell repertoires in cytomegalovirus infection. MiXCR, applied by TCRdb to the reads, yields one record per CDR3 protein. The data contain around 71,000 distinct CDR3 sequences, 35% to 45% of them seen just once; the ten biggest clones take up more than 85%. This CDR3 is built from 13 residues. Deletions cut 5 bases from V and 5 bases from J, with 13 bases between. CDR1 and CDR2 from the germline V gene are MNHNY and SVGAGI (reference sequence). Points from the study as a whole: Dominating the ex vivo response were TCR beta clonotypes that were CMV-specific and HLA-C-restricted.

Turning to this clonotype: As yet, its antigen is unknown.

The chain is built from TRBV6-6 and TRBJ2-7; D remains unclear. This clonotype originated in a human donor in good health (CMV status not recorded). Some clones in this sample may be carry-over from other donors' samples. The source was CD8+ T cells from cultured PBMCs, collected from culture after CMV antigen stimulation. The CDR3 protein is CASSVRGYNEQYF. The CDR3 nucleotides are TGTGCCAGCAGTGTCCGAGGTTACAACGAGCAGTACTTC.